This T cell receptor (beta chain) was captured in a study of T cell responses to AZD1222 COVID-19 vaccine. Study context: Recipients boosted at about 4 weeks or about 12 weeks are pooled.

Broader study findings: Targets within unmutated variant regions were reportedly found for nearly half of spike-specific TCRs. Donors, mostly white British, included more females; clonal diversity was possibly underestimated.

Germline V gives CDR1 MNHEY, CDR2 SVGAGI. CDR3 length: 13 residues. Trimming pared 6 bases from V and 3 bases from J, leaving 9 bases between. Comments on this clone: What it recognizes is unknown.

Sequenced by immunoSEQ multiplex PCR; TCRdb stores in-frame clones only, minus some. The sample consists of 100,000 or so clones, about 90% of them appearing once. Sequenced here: peripheral blood, sampled on day 0 of AZD1222 vaccination. The sequence was obtained from an adult in good health. This chain connects TRBV6-5 to TRBJ1-5; unclear D gene. The CDR3 spells CASRDGINQPQHF. The CDR3 bases are TGTGCCAGCAGGGACGGAATCAATCAGCCCCAGCATTTT.